Shown below are 11 T cell receptor beta chains from a single sample sequenced in a study of blood T cells in healthy people across ages. Sample-barcoded 5' priming and a J-beta primer mix drove a second PCR of roughly 7 to 11 cycles. From the 5' RACE reads, TCRdb called clonotypes with MiXCR, one entry per CDR3 protein. The sample gives around 990,000 distinct CDR3 sequences, approximately 25% of which show up once; 0.65% to 0.95% is in the top ten. These same data were also listed under a study on T cells of mothers and their children.

The sample was blood. These receptors were collected from a girl aged 2 to 10 in good health.

V usage is TRBV4-1 and J usage is TRBJ1-1; 8 bases agree with TRBD1. This CDR3 spans 14 amino acids. V gave up 1 base and J gave up 10 bases; unmatched junction bases: 8. Germline V lookup: CDR1 MGHRA, CDR2 YSYEKL. In DNA form, the CDR3 reads TGCGCCAGCAGCCAAGCTGGGACAGGAAGAGTAGCTTTCTTT. Its translation is CASSQAGTGRVAFF.

The chain is built from TRBV20-1 and TRBJ2-7; a weak D match, TRBD2 (6 bases). Germline CDR1 and CDR2: DFQATT and SNEGSKA (reference sequence). V shed 5 bases and J shed 6 bases, with 23 bases lying between them. This CDR3 spans 15 amino acids. CDR3 loop: CSACKPGLLVREQYF. The DNA for the CDR3 is TGCAGTGCTTGCAAACCGGGACTCCTAGTTCGCGAGCAGTACTTC.

The chain combines TRBV4-1 with TRBJ1-2; weak D call: TRBD1 (5 bases). The CDR3 loop spans 13 amino acids. Germline values: CDR1 MGHRA, CDR2 YSYEKL. The ends were cut back, 1 base at V and 8 bases at J, with 11 bases in the middle. The CDR3 DNA reads TGCGCCAGCAGCCAAGGTGTCAGGGACGGCTACACCTTC. Its translation is CASSQGVRDGYTF.

This chain joins TRBV12-3 or TRBV12-4 and TRBJ1-1, with 9 bases matching TRBD1. The CDR3 is 14 amino acids. The junction had 5 bases not matched to a gene; V was cut back by 5 bases and J by 4 bases. The DNA of the CDR3 is TGTGCCAGCAGTCGGGGGACAGGGACCACTGAAGCTTTCTTT. Protein: CASSRGTGTTEAFF.

This sequence joins TRBV4-3 and TRBJ2-3; 9 bases are a match to TRBD2. This CDR3 has 16 amino acids. Germline V CDR1 and CDR2: LGHNA, YSLEER. V shed 0 bases, J shed 6 bases, and the junction held 7 bases outside the gene matches. This CDR3 is CASSQDRGGALDTQYF. The CDR3 DNA is TGCGCCAGCAGCCAAGATCGCGGGGGGGCCCTGGATACGCAGTATTTT.

This clonotype was recorded a few times. This chain connects TRBV10-3 to TRBJ2-7; 7 bases are a match to TRBD1. Germline lookup yields CDR1 ENHRY and CDR2 SYGVKD. V lost 3 bases, J lost 6 bases, and 5 bases stayed unmatched. The length of the CDR3 is 13 residues. CDR3: CAISDTGAAEQYF. The CDR3 region has the DNA TGTGCCATCAGTGATACAGGGGCGGCCGAGCAGTACTTC.

This clonotype was detected a few times. V usage is TRBV2 and J usage is TRBJ2-5; D uncertain. Germline V CDR1 and CDR2: SNHLY, FYNNEI. CDR3 length: 13 amino acids. Trimming took 7 bases from V and 0 from J, leaving 9 bases between them. The DNA of the CDR3 is TGTGCCAGCAACAAGGCAGACCAAGAGACCCAGTACTTC. It translates to CASNKADQETQYF.

The V gene is TRBV7-9, the J gene TRBJ2-5; 8 positions agree with TRBD1. This CDR3 is 15 amino acids long. The V gene end was trimmed by 4 bases and the J gene end by 4 bases; junction bases not matched to a gene: 8. From germline, CDR1 is SEHNR and CDR2 FQNEAQ (reference sequence). CDR3 nucleotides: TGTGCCAGCAGCTCAGACAGGGGAGACAGAGAGACCCAGTACTTC. Encoded protein: CASSSDRGDRETQYF. Full variable domain (remainder filled in from reference TRBV7-9 and TRBJ2-5): DTGVSQNPRHKITKRGQNVTFRCDPISEHNRLYWYRQTLGQGPEFLTYFQNEAQLEKSRLLSDRFSAERPKGSFSTLEIQRTEQGDSAMYLCASSSDRGDRETQYFGPGTRLLVL.

The V call is TRBV12-3 or TRBV12-4, the J call TRBJ2-3; no firm D call. The CDR3 is made up of 14 amino acids. V lost 7 bases to trimming and J lost 6 bases, with 17 bases between them. This CDR3 is CASNPWAQRDTQYF. CDR3 bases: TGTGCCAGCAATCCCTGGGCCCAACGGGATACGCAGTATTTT.

There are a few counts of this clonotype. The V gene is TRBV4-1, the J gene TRBJ1-4; D not certain. Trimming pared 3 bases from V and 6 bases from J, leaving 5 bases between. Germline CDR1 and CDR2: MGHRA and YSYEKL. The CDR3 is 12 residues long. CDR3 region: CASSQDDEKLFF. As DNA, the CDR3 is TGCGCCAGCAGCCAGGATGATGAAAAACTGTTTTTT.

This clonotype was recorded at least ten times. The chain joins TRBV20-1 to TRBJ2-3; 13 bases align to TRBD2. The CDR3 covers 14 residues. V shed 5 bases and J 1 base; nucleotides not matched to a gene: 0. Germline CDR1 DFQATT, CDR2 SNEGSKA (reference sequence). The CDR3 reads CSAGLAGGTDTQYF. The CDR3 nucleotides are TGCAGTGCTGGACTAGCGGGGGGCACAGATACGCAGTATTTT.